This TCR beta chain stems from a study of shared clonotypes between healthy human individuals. Study-wide results and limits: Naive CD4 clonotype sharing across several donors was 5% to 6%. Naive subsets, compared against memory subsets, generally had larger estimated richness values. Sample collection involved blood only; tissue repertoires are likely different.

Authors' data handling: ImmunoSEQ supplied junction-only sequences lacking quality scores, so filtering was different. The protocol was immunoSEQ multiplex PCR, while the TCRdb copy is restricted to in-frame clones and leaves out a portion. From that table come the V and J calls and clone size; the DNA was used to work out D and trimming. The sample records 500,000 to 700,000 clones, about 95% being singletons. The CDR3 consists of 12 residues. Germline V gives CDR1 SNHLY, CDR2 FYNNEI. Trimming took off 1 base at V and 8 bases at J, with 8 bases between the two ends. Positive CCR7 selection of CD45RO-negative cells yielded the naive CD8 cells, and terminally differentiated effector memory CD45RA+ cells were excluded. This clone was recorded only once. The antigen is unknown.

The sequenced sample was naive CD8+ T cells sorted from blood. The chain has TRBV2 and TRBJ1-1; D uncertain. This TCR derives from a woman younger than 45 in good health. CDR3 protein: CASSEVQMEAFF. DNA of the CDR3: TGTGCCAGCAGTGAAGTCCAAATGGAAGCTTTCTTT.